This TCR beta chain was identified in a study of T cells in Graves' hyperthyroidism and ophthalmopathy. Study-wide points: Model-based prediction identified ophthalmopathy a median about 6.8 months prior to its onset.

Amplified TCR beta CDR3 regions came from RNA transcripts. When the TCR CDR3 underwent first-round RT-PCR, the HTBI primer set was used. TCRdb reprocessed the multiplex PCR reads with MiXCR, giving one entry per CDR3 protein. The profile covers under 650,000 distinct CDR3 sequences, with 15% to 20% appearing a single time and 3.8% taken by the ten largest. Between the trimmed V and J ends, which lost 1 base and 2 bases, there was a span of 13 bases. CDR1 MNHNS and CDR2 SASEGT come from the germline V gene. The CDR3 spans 16 residues. This clonotype occurred a few times. Its antigen remains unidentified.

Source material: blood. The chain has TRBV6-1 and TRBJ2-3; D is undetermined. This TCR was recovered from a woman in her thirties with Graves' hyperthyroidism. The CDR3 loop reads CASSEGYYPFTDTQYF. In DNA form, the CDR3 reads TGTGCCAGCAGTGAAGGGTATTACCCTTTCACAGATACGCAGTATTTT.